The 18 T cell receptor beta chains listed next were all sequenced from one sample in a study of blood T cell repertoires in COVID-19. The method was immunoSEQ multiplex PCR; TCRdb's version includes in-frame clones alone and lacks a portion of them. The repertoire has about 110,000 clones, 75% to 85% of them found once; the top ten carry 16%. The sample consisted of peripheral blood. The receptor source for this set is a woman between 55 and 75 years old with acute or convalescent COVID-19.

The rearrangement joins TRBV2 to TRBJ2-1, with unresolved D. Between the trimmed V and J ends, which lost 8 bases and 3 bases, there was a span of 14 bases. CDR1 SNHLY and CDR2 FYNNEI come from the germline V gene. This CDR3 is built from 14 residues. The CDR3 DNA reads TGTGCCAGCGCGCTTCGAGGTGGCTACAATGAGCAGTTCTTC. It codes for CASALRGGYNEQFF.

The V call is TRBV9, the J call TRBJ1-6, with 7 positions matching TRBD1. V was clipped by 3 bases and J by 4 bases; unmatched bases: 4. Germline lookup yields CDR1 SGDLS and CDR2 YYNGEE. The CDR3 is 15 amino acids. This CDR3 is CASSASTGYNSPLHF. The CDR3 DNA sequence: TGTGCCAGCAGCGCCTCGACAGGGTATAATTCACCCCTCCACTTT.

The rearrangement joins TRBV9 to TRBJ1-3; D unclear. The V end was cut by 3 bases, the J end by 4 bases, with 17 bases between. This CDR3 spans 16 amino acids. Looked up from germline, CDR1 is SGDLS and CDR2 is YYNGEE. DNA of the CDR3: TGTGCCAGCAGCGGGTCGACCCCCGGAGGCGGAAACACCATATATTTT. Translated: CASSGSTPGGGNTIYF.

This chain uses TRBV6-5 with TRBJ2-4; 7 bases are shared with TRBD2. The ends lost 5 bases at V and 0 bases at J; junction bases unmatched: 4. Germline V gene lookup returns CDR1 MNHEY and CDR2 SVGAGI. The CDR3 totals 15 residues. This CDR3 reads CASSRGDLAKNIQYF. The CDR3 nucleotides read TGTGCCAGCAGTCGGGGGGACCTAGCCAAAAACATTCAGTACTTC.

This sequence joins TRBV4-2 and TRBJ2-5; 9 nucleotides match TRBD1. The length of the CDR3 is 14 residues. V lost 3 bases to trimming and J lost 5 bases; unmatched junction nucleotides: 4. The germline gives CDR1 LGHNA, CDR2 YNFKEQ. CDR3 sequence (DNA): TGTGCCAGCAGCCAGGGACAGGGAGGGGAGACCCAGTACTTC. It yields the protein CASSQGQGGETQYF.

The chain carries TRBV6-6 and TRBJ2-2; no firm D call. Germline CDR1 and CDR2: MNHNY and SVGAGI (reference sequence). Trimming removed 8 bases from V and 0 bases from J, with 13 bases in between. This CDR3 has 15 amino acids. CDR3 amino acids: CASRAQEPNTGELFF. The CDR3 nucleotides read TGTGCCAGCCGAGCCCAGGAACCGAACACCGGGGAGCTGTTTTTT.

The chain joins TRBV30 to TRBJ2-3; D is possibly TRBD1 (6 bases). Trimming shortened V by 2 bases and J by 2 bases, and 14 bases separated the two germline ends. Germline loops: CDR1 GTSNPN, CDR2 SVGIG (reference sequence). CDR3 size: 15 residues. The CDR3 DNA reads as TGTGCCTGGAGTAAACAGGGATGGGACACAGATACGCAGTATTTT. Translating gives CAWSKQGWDTDTQYF.

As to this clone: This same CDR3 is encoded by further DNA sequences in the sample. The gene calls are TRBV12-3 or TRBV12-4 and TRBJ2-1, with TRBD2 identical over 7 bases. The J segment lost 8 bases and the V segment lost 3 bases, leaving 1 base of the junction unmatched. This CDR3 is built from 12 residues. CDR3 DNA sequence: TGTGCCAGCAGTTTGGGGGGGGATGAGCAGTTCTTC. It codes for CASSLGGDEQFF.

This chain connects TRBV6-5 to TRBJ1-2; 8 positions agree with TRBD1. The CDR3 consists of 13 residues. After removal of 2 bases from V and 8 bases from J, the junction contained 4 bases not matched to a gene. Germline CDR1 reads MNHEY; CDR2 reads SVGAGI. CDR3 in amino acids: CASSYAGGQGYTF. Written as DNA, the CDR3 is TGTGCCAGCAGTTACGCAGGGGGCCAAGGCTACACCTTC.

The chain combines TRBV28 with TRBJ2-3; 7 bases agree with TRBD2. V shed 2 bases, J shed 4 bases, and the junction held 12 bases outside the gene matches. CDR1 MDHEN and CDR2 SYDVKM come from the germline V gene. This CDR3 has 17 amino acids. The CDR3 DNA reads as TGTGCCAGCAGTTTAATAAGAGGGAGCGGGGAGGCAGATACGCAGTATTTT. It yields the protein CASSLIRGSGEADTQYF. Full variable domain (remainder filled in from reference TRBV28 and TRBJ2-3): DVKVTQSSRYLVKRTGEKVFLECVQDMDHENMFWYRQDPGLGLRLIYFSYDVKMKEKGDIPEGYSVSREKKERFSLILESASTNQTSMYLCASSLIRGSGEADTQYFGPGTRLTVL.

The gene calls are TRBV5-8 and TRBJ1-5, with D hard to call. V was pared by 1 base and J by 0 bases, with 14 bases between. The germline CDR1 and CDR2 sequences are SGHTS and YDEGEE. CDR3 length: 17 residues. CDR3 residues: CASSLLVWADSNQPQHF. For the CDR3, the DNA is TGTGCCAGCAGCTTGTTAGTTTGGGCAGATAGCAATCAGCCCCAGCATTTT.

The CDR3 region is CASRLGTGGPEIYEQYF. In DNA form, the CDR3 reads TGTGCCAGCAGATTGGGGACAGGCGGCCCAGAGATCTACGAGCAGTACTTC. This chain joins TRBV21-1 and TRBJ2-7; the table's D call TRBD1 went unverified against the DNA. TRBV21-1 is tagged as a pseudogene. The CDR3 is 17 amino acids.

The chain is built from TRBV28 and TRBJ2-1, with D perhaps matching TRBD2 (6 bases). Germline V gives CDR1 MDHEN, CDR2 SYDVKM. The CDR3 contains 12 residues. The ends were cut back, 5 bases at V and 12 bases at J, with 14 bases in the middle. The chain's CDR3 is CASSASTSSQFF. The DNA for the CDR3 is TGTGCCAGCAGTGCCAGCACTAGCTCGCAGTTCTTC.

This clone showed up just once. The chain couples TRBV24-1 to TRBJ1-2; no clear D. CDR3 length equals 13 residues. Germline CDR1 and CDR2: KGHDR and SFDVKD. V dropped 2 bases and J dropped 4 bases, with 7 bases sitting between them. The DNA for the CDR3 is TGTGCCACCAGTGATTCCCCCTTCTATGGCTACACCTTC. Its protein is CATSDSPFYGYTF.

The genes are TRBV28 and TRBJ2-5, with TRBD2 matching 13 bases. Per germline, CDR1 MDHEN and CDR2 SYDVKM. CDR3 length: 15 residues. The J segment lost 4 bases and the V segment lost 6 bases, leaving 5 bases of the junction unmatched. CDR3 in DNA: TGTGCCAGCAGCATACTAGCGGGGGGGGGAGAGACCCAGTACTTC. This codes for CASSILAGGGETQYF.

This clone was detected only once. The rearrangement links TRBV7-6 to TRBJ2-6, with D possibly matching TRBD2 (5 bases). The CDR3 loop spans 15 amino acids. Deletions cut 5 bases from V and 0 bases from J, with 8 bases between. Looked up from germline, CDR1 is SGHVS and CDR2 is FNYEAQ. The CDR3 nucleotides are TGTGCCAGCAGCCTGGGGAGCTCTGGGGCCAACGTCCTGACTTTC. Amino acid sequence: CASSLGSSGANVLTF.

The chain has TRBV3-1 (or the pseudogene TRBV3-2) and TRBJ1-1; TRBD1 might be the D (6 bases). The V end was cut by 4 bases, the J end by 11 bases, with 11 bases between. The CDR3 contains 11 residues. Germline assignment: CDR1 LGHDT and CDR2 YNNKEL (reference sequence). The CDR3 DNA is TGTGCCAGCAGCCTAGGGGGGGCGGCTTTCTTT. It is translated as CASSLGGAAFF.

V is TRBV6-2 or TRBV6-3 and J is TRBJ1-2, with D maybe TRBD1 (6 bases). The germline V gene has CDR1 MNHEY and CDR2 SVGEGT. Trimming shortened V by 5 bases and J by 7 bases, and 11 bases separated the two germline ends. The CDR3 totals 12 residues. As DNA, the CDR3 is TGTGCCAGCAGTCAGGGGACATTTGGCTACACCTTC. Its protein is CASSQGTFGYTF.